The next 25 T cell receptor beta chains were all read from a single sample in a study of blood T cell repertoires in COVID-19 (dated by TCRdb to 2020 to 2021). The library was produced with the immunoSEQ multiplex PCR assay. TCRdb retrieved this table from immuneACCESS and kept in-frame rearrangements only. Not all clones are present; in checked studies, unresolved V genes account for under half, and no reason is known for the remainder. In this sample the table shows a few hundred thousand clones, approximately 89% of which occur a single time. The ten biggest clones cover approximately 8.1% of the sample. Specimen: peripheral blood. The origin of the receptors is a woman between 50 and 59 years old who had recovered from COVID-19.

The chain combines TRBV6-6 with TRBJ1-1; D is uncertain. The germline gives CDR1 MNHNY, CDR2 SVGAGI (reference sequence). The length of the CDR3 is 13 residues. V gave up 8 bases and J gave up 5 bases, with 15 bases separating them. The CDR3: CASSEGTLTEAFF. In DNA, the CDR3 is TGTGCCAGCTCTGAGGGAACCCTTACTGAAGCTTTCTTT.

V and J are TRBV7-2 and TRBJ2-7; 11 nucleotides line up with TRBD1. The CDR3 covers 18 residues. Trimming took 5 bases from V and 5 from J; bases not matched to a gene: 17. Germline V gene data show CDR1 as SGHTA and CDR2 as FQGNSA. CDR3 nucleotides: TGTGCCAGCAGCCAAGCGCCCTATTTCCGGGACAGGGGGGACGAGCAGTACTTC. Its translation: CASSQAPYFRDRGDEQYF.

As DNA, the CDR3 is TGTGCCAGCAGCGTAGGCCCGGACAGGGGGTTAGGCGAGCAGTACTTC. Protein: CASSVGPDRGLGEQYF. The rearrangement uses TRBV9 and TRBJ2-7, with 10 nucleotides matching TRBD1. The CDR3 has 16 residues. Germline assignment: CDR1 SGDLS and CDR2 YYNGEE. V lost 0 bases to trimming and J lost 6 bases; unmatched junction nucleotides: 9.

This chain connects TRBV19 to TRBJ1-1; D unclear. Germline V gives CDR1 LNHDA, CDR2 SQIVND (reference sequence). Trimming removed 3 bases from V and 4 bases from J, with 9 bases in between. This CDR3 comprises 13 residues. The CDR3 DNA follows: TGTGCCAGTAGTATCACAGCCCTCACTGAAGCTTTCTTT. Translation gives CASSITALTEAFF.

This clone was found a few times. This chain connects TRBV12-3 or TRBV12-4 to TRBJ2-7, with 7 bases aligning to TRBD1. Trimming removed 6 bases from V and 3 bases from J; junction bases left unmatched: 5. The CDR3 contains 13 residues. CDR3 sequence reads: CASSWDSGYEQYF. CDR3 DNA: TGTGCCAGCAGCTGGGACAGCGGCTACGAGCAGTACTTC.

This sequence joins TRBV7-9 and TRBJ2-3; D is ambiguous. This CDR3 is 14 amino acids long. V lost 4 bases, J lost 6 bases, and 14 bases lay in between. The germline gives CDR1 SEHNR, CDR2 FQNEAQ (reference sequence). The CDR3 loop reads CASSSSEAADTQYF. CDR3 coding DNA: TGTGCCAGCAGCTCCTCCGAGGCGGCTGATACGCAGTATTTT.

In DNA, the CDR3 is TGTGCCAGTCGGACTAGCGGGAACGGTGAGCAGTTCTTC. This encodes CASRTSGNGEQFF. The chain employs TRBV6-5 and TRBJ2-1; 12 nucleotides align to TRBD2. The CDR3 runs to 13 residues. The germline CDR1 and CDR2 sequences are MNHEY and SVGAGI. V was clipped by 9 bases and J by 9 bases; unmatched bases: 6.

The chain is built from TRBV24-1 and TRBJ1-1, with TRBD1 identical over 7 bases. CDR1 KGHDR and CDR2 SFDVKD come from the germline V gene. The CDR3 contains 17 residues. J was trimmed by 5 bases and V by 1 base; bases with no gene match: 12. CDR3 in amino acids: CATSDFWYYRGFTEAFF. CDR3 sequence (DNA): TGTGCCACCAGTGATTTTTGGTATTACAGGGGCTTTACTGAAGCTTTCTTT.

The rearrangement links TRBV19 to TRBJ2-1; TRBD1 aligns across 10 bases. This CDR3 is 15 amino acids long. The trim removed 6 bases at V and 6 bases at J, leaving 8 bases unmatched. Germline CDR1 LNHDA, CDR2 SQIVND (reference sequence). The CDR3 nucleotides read TGTGCCAGTAGCCTTGGACAGGGGGTAGTCAATGAGCAGTTCTTC. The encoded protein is CASSLGQGVVNEQFF.

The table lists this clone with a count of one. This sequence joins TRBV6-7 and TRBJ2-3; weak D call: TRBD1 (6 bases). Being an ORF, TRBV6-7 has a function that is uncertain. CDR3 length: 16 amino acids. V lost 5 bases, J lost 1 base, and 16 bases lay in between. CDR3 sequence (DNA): TGTGCCAGCAGTGTCCCACGGACAGCCTGCACAGATACGCAGTATTTT. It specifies CASSVPRTACTDTQYF.

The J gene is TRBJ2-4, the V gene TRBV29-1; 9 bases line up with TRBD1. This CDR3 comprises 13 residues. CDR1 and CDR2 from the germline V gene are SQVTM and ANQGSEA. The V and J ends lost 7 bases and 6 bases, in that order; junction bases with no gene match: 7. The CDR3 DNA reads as TGCAGCGCCGTGGGACAGGGAGGAAACATTCAGTACTTC. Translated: CSAVGQGGNIQYF.

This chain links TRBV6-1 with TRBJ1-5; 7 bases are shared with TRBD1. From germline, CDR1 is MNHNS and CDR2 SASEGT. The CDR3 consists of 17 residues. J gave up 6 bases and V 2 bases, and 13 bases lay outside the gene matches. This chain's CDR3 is CASSENLGGAGGQPQHF. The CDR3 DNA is TGTGCCAGCAGTGAAAATTTAGGGGGCGCGGGGGGTCAGCCCCAGCATTTT.

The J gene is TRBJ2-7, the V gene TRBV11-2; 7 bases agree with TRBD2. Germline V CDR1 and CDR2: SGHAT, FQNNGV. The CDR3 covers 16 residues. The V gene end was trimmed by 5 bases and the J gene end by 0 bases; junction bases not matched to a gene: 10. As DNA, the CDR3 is TGTGCCAGCAGCACCGGAAGGTCTAGCGGCTCCTACGAGCAGTACTTC. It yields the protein CASSTGRSSGSYEQYF.

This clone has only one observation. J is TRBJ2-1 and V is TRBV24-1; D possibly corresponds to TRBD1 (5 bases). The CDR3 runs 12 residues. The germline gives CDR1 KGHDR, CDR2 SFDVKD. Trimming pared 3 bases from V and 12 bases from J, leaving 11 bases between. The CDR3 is CATSDAGLVQFF. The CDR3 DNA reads TGTGCCACCAGTGATGCAGGGTTGGTGCAGTTCTTC.

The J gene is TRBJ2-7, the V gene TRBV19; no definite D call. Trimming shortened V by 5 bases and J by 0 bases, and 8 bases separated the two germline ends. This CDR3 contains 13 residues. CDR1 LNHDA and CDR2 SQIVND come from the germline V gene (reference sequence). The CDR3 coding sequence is TGTGCCAGTAGTTCCCAGTTCTCCTACGAGCAGTACTTC. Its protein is CASSSQFSYEQYF.

CDR3 DNA sequence: TGCGCCAGCAGCTTGGAGGGGGGAGGGTCTTTAGGTGAGCAGTTCTTC. Residues: CASSLEGGGSLGEQFF. This chain connects TRBV5-1 to TRBJ2-1; D may be TRBD2 (7 bases). Per germline, CDR1 SGHRS and CDR2 YFSETQ. This CDR3 region has 16 residues. V lost 0 bases and J lost 9, with 19 bases in between. Based on the CDR3 plus reference TRBV5-1 and TRBJ2-1, the full variable domain is KAGVTQTPRYLIKTRGQQVTLSCSPISGHRSVSWYQQTPGQGLQFLFEYFSETQRNKGNFPGRFSGRQFSNSRSEMNVSTLELGDSALYLCASSLEGGGSLGEQFFGPGTRLTVL.

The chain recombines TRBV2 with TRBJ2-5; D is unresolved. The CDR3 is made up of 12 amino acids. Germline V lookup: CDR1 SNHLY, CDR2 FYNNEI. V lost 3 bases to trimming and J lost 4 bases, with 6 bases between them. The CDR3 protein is CASSDDTETQYF. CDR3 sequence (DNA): TGTGCCAGCAGTGATGACACAGAGACCCAGTACTTC. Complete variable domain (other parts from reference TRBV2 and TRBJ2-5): EPEVTQTPSHQVTQMGQEVILRCVPISNHLYFYWYRQILGQKVEFLVSFYNNEISEKSEIFDDQFSVERPDGSNFTLKIRSTKLEDSAMYFCASSDDTETQYFGPGTRLLVL.

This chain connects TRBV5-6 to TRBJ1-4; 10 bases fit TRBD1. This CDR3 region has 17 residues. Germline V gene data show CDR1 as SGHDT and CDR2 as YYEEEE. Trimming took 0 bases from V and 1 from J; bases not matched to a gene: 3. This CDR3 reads CASSLAGTGVTNEKLFF. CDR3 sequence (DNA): TGTGCCAGCAGCTTGGCCGGGACAGGGGTAACTAATGAAAAACTGTTTTTT.

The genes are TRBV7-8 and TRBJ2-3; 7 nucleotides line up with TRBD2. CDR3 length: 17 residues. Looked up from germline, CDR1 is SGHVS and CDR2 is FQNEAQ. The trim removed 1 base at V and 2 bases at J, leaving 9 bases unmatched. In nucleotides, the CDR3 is TGTGCCAGCAGCTTAGTCCGGGAGCGGGGCTTCACAGATACGCAGTATTTT. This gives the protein CASSLVRERGFTDTQYF.

CDR3: CASSRTQGYEQYF. DNA for the CDR3: TGTGCCAGCAGCCGGACACAGGGCTACGAGCAGTACTTC. The J gene is TRBJ2-7, the V gene TRBV7-2, with a possible D match to TRBD1 (6 bases). The CDR3 spans 13 residues. Per germline, CDR1 SGHTA and CDR2 FQGNSA. V shed 5 bases and J shed 3 bases, with 11 bases lying between them.

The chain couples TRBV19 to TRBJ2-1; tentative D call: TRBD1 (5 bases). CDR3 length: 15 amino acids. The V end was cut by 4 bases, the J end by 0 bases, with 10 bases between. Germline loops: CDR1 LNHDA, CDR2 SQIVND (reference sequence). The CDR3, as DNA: TGTGCCAGTAGTACTGACAGTTTCTCCTACAATGAGCAGTTCTTC. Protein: CASSTDSFSYNEQFF. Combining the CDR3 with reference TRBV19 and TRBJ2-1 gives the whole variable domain DGGITQSPKYLFRKEGQNVTLSCEQNLNHDAMYWYRQDPGQGLRLIYYSQIVNDFQKGDIAEGYSVSREKKESFPLTVTSAQKNPTAFYLCASSTDSFSYNEQFFGPGTRLTVL.

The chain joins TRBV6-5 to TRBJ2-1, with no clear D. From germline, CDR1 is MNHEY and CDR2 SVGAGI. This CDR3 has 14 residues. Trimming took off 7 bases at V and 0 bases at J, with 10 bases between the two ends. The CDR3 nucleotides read TGTGCCAGCACGGAGCAGAGCTCCTACAATGAGCAGTTCTTC. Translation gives CASTEQSSYNEQFF.

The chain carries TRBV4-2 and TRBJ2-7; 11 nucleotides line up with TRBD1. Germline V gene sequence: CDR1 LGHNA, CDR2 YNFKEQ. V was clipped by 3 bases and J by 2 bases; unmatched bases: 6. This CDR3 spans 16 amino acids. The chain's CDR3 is CASSHSLGQGAYEQYF. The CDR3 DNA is TGTGCCAGCAGCCATTCCCTGGGACAGGGGGCCTACGAGCAGTACTTC.

As DNA, the CDR3 is TGTGCCAGCAGTAAAATACAGGGGGCTGAAGCTTTCTTT. Its translation: CASSKIQGAEAFF. The rearrangement links TRBV28 to TRBJ1-1, with 8 bases identical to TRBD1. V lost 5 bases, J lost 6 bases, and 5 bases stayed unmatched. This CDR3 comprises 13 residues. The germline CDR1 and CDR2 sequences are MDHEN and SYDVKM.

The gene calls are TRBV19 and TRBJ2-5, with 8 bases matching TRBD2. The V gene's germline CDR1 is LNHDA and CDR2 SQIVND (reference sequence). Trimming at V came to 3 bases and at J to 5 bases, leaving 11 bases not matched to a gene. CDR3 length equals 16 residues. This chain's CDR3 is CASSISAAGEGETQYF. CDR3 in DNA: TGTGCCAGTAGTATCAGTGCAGCGGGAGAGGGGGAGACCCAGTACTTC.